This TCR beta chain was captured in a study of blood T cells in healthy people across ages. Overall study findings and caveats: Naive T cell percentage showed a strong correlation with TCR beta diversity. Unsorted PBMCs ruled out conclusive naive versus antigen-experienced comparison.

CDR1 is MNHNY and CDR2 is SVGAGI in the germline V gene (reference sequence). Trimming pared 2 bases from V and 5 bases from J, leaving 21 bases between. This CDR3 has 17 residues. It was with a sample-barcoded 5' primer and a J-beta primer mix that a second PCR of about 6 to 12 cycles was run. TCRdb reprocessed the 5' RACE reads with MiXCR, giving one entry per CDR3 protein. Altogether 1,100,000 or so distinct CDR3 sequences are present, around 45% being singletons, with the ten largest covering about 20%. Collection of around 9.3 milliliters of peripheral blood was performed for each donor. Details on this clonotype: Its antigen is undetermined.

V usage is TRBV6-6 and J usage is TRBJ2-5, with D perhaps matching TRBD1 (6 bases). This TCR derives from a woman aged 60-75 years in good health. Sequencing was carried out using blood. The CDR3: CASSYRPLTGIRETQYF. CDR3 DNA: TGTGCCAGCAGTTACCGTCCCCTAACAGGGATCAGGGAGACCCAGTACTTC.